A single sample is the source of the 4 T cell receptor beta chains below, sequenced in a study of vaccination and CD4 T cells after COVID-19. Sequenced with the Oncomine TCR Beta short-read assay was DNA taken from cultured CD4+ T cells. One entry per CDR3 protein results from TCRdb running MiXCR on the PCR reads. The sample carries approximately 12,000 distinct CDR3 sequences, approximately 53% recorded once. Treatment described: approximately 11-day PBMC culture with coronavirus spike peptide pools or control peptides (ViraFEST assay). Their target antigens are unknown. The specimen was CD4+ T cells from blood, cultured in vitro. These receptors all come from a human donor who had recovered from COVID-19.

This chain uses TRBV10-3 with TRBJ2-2; perhaps D is TRBD1 or TRBD2 (5 bases each). This CDR3 has 14 amino acids. Germline assignment: CDR1 ENHRY and CDR2 SYGVKD. Trimming stripped 8 bases from V and 5 bases from J, with 15 bases between. CDR3 amino acids: CAIGAERGTGELFF. DNA of the CDR3: TGTGCCATCGGGGCGGAAAGAGGGACCGGGGAGCTGTTTTTT.

The chain carries TRBV28 and TRBJ1-3; D remains unclear. V was trimmed by 5 bases and J by 4 bases, leaving 9 bases between them. The CDR3 sequence is 13 residues long. CDR1 MDHEN and CDR2 SYDVKM come from the germline V gene. The DNA of the CDR3 is TGTGCCAGCAGTCTCCGACGGGGAAACACCATATATTTT. Its translation: CASSLRRGNTIYF.

This clonotype turned up a few times. V gene TRBV7-6 combines with J gene TRBJ1-3; 7 bases are a match to TRBD1. The germline CDR1 and CDR2 sequences are SGHVS and FNYEAQ. The CDR3 totals 14 residues. V lost 4 bases, J lost 4 bases, and 4 bases stayed unmatched. Here the CDR3 reads CASSSDRVGNTIYF. The CDR3 DNA is TGTGCCAGCAGCTCCGACAGGGTCGGAAACACCATATATTTT.

The rearrangement joins TRBV10-3 to TRBJ1-6; possible D gene TRBD1, 5 bases. The length of the CDR3 is 14 residues. The V and J ends lost 4 bases and 6 bases respectively, with 10 bases between them. Germline CDR1 reads ENHRY; CDR2 reads SYGVKD. In DNA form, the CDR3 reads TGTGCCATCAGTGGACAGTCGATTAATTCACCCCTCCACTTT. It specifies CAISGQSINSPLHF.